The subject of this entry is one T cell receptor (beta chain). The antigen is undetermined. The CDR3 spans 16 residues. Deletions cut 5 bases from V and 4 bases from J, with 21 bases between. These data belong to a study of T-cell memory formation after mild COVID-19. Study-level points and caveats: Clones contracting day 15 to 85 were balanced CD4/CD8; later expanders leaned CD4+. The authors left the SARS-CoV-2 specificity of second-wave clones peaking on day 37 unconfirmed.

Constant-segment primers were used for 5'RACE, and the resulting TCR alpha and TCR beta cDNA libraries carried sample barcodes and UMIs. TCRdb reprocessed the 5' RACE reads via MiXCR and lists one record per CDR3 protein. The sample records about 400,000 distinct CDR3 sequences, 20% to 30% being singletons. The chain has TRBV12-3 or TRBV12-4 and TRBJ2-7, with D possibly being TRBD2 (6 bases). The sequence came from an adult woman who had mild COVID-19 (a few samples of this study predate the infection). Cell type and time point are not known. Sequences were obtained from PBMCs or a T cell subset sorted from them (not recorded which). The CDR3 here is CASSPDQAGYTYEQYF. The CDR3, as DNA: TGTGCCAGCAGTCCCGATCAAGCGGGTTACACGTACGAGCAGTACTTC.